The source of this TCR beta chain is a study of cytomegalovirus exposure and HLA in healthy donors. The study ran its PCR with 60 Vbeta and 13 Jbeta primers. The table came from immunoSEQ multiplex PCR; TCRdb's copy has only in-frame clones and leaves some out. The sample lists 160,000 or so clones; 84% were seen once. This clonotype was sampled from a man younger than 35 in good health and CMV-seronegative. Source material: PBMCs.

The CDR3 sequence: CASSARGANEQYF. The CDR3 coding sequence is TGTGCCAGCAGTGCACGGGGGGCCAACGAGCAGTACTTC. The chain joins TRBV28 to TRBJ2-7; a weak D match, TRBD2 (7 bases). The CDR3 length is 13 residues. V was cut by 5 bases and J by 5 bases, with 13 bases left in between. The germline gives CDR1 MDHEN, CDR2 SYDVKM.